Listed below are T cell receptor beta chains from one sample, sequenced in a study of blood T cell dynamics during melanoma immunotherapy. Clones were read by immunoSEQ multiplex PCR, and TCRdb kept only the in-frame ones, dropping some. The sample gives thousands of clones, 95% to 97% of which show up once; 0.5% is in the top ten. Sequenced here: effector memory CD8+ T cells from blood, sampled from a patient treated with checkpoint blockade. The receptors come from a human donor with melanoma. Both conserved end residues are part of each CDR3. The order of the fields is V gene, clone size, J gene, D gene, CDR3 protein, CDR3 DNA. A D gene is named only where the DNA matches it firmly. Size tells how often a clone was seen (once, few, many) or the class of an expanded clone, and some rows leave it out.

TRBV6-1	once	TRBJ2-5	NA	CASSEGGTWETQYF	TGTGCCAGCAGTGAAGGGGGTACATGGGAGACCCAGTACTTC
TRBV19	NA	TRBJ2-4	TRBD2	CASSRTSGRVKNIQYF	TGTGCCAGTAGTCGGACTAGCGGGAGGGTCAAAAACATTCAGTACTTC
TRBV5-6	NA	TRBJ2-7	TRBD2	CASSLGGGEQYF	TGTGCCAGCAGCTTGGGCGGGGGCGAGCAGTACTTC
TRBV20-1	NA	TRBJ2-7	NA	CSASGGSEQYF	TGCAGTGCTAGTGGGGGATCCGAGCAGTACTTC
TRBV13	NA	TRBJ2-7	NA	CASADSVTYEQYF	TGTGCCAGCGCCGACTCAGTGACCTACGAGCAGTACTTC
TRBV6-1	NA	TRBJ2-7	NA	CATNFYEQYF	TGTGCCACCAACTTCTACGAGCAGTACTTC
TRBV7-8	NA	TRBJ2-7	NA	CASSPKGSETYEQYF	TGTGCCAGCAGCCCCAAGGGGTCGGAAACCTACGAGCAGTACTTC
TRBV7-9	NA	TRBJ2-7	NA	CASRQSSYEQYF	TGTGCCAGCAGGCAGAGTTCCTACGAGCAGTACTTC
TRBV10-3	NA	TRBJ2-7	NA	CAISIMERASYEQYF	TGTGCCATCAGTATTATGGAGCGGGCCTCCTACGAGCAGTACTTC
TRBV19	NA	TRBJ2-7	NA	CASSKAEWYEQYF	TGTGCCAGTAGTAAGGCTGAGTGGTACGAGCAGTACTTC
TRBV9	NA	TRBJ2-7	TRBD2	CASSENPLSGGEIYEQYF	TGTGCCAGCAGCGAGAACCCCCTTAGCGGGGGGGAGATCTACGAGCAGTACTTC
TRBV27	NA	TRBJ1-2	NA	CASRSGSNYGYTF	TGTGCCAGCAGATCAGGGTCTAACTATGGCTACACCTTC
TRBV15	NA	TRBJ1-2	TRBD1	CATSRDSQGVVGYTF	TGTGCCACCAGCAGAGATAGTCAGGGGGTGGTTGGCTACACCTTC
TRBV7-8	NA	TRBJ2-1	NA	CASSLEARNNEQFF	TGTGCCAGCAGCTTAGAAGCCCGGAACAATGAGCAGTTCTTC
TRBV2	NA	TRBJ1-5	NA	CASSELRGSNQPQHF	TGTGCCAGCAGTGAACTCAGGGGAAGCAATCAGCCCCAGCATTTT
TRBV6-1	NA	TRBJ1-3	TRBD1	CASGKDRGSGNTIYF	TGTGCCAGCGGAAAGGACAGGGGGTCTGGAAACACCATATATTTT
TRBV7-2	NA	TRBJ2-7	TRBD2	CASSPGTSGWEQYF	TGTGCCAGCAGCCCCGGGACTAGCGGGTGGGAGCAGTACTTC
TRBV5-6	once	TRBJ1-4	NA	CASRIYRDIEKLFF	TGTGCCAGCAGAATATACCGGGACATTGAAAAACTGTTTTTT
TRBV6-5	NA	TRBJ2-5	NA	CASSPDSGLGTQYF	TGTGCCAGCAGTCCCGACAGTGGGTTAGGAACCCAGTACTTC
TRBV19	NA	TRBJ2-7	NA	CASSMGQYSYEQYF	TGTGCCAGTAGTATGGGTCAGTACTCCTACGAGCAGTACTTC
TRBV4-1	once	TRBJ2-7	NA	CASSQLGAFDEQYF	TGCGCCAGCAGCCAACTAGGGGCTTTTGACGAGCAGTACTTC
TRBV7-3	NA	TRBJ2-7	TRBD1	CASSPTGSYEQYF	TGTGCCAGCAGCCCGACAGGGAGCTACGAGCAGTACTTC
TRBV7-8	NA	TRBJ2-3	TRBD2	CASSTPRATSGSSDTQYF	TGTGCCAGCAGCACCCCTCGGGCGACTAGCGGGAGCTCAGATACGCAGTATTTT
TRBV28	NA	TRBJ1-1	TRBD1	CASSETGAEAFF	TGTGCCAGCAGTGAAACAGGGGCTGAAGCTTTCTTT
TRBV10-3	once	TRBJ2-5	NA	CAISESTLGTQYF	TGTGCCATCAGTGAGTCGACTCTGGGGACCCAGTACTTC
TRBV7-2	NA	TRBJ1-2	NA	CASTTDSHYGYTF	TGTGCCAGCACCACGGACAGCCACTATGGCTACACCTTC
TRBV28	NA	TRBJ1-2	TRBD1	CASSTRQGNYGYTF	TGTGCCAGCAGTACCAGACAGGGGAACTATGGCTACACCTTC
TRBV7-6	NA	TRBJ2-7	NA	CASSTRDTFYEQYF	TGTGCCAGCAGCACCCGGGACACCTTCTACGAGCAGTACTTC
TRBV18	NA	TRBJ2-5	TRBD2	CASSPTSARPQETQYF	TGTGCCAGCTCACCGACTAGCGCTCGCCCCCAAGAGACCCAGTACTTC
TRBV29-1	NA	TRBJ2-1	NA	CSVERQGFGEQFF	TGCAGCGTTGAACGTCAGGGTTTCGGTGAGCAGTTCTTC
TRBV7-9	NA	TRBJ2-3	NA	CASSLVPLGEDTQYF	TGTGCCAGCAGCTTAGTCCCCTTAGGGGAGGATACGCAGTATTTT
TRBV28	once	TRBJ1-5	NA	CASETVYSNQPQHF	TGTGCCAGCGAGACAGTATATAGCAATCAGCCCCAGCATTTT
TRBV10-3	once	TRBJ1-4	NA	CAISEEGREAEKLFF	TGTGCCATCAGTGAGGAAGGCAGGGAGGCTGAAAAACTGTTTTTT
TRBV7-9	NA	TRBJ2-1	TRBD2	CASSSAETSGNYNEQFF	TGTGCCAGCAGCTCAGCGGAGACTAGCGGGAACTACAATGAGCAGTTCTTC
TRBV28	NA	TRBJ2-5	NA	CASSFREETQYF	TGTGCCAGCAGTTTCCGGGAAGAGACCCAGTACTTC
TRBV5-4	NA	TRBJ1-3	NA	CASSLANPGSGNTIYF	TGTGCCAGCAGCTTGGCTAACCCCGGCTCTGGAAACACCATATATTTT
TRBV6-6	NA	TRBJ2-1	TRBD2	CASSYASGGTYNEQFF	TGTGCCAGCAGTTACGCGAGCGGGGGAACCTACAATGAGCAGTTCTTC
TRBV19	NA	TRBJ2-1	TRBD2	CASTVSGSFYNEQFF	TGTGCCAGTACTGTTAGCGGGAGTTTCTACAATGAGCAGTTCTTC
TRBV7-8	NA	TRBJ2-1	NA	CASSLRGTYNEQFF	TGTGCCAGCAGCTTAAGGGGTACCTACAATGAGCAGTTCTTC
TRBV5-8	NA	TRBJ2-7	NA	CASSPRGGEQYF	TGTGCCAGCAGCCCCAGGGGTGGCGAGCAGTACTTC
TRBV5-1	once	TRBJ2-7	TRBD2	CASSNILAGGQLSYEQYF	TGCGCCAGCAGCAATATACTAGCGGGAGGCCAGTTATCCTACGAGCAGTACTTC
TRBV6-5	NA	TRBJ2-3	NA	CASSYSATVGDTQYF	TGTGCCAGCAGTTACTCGGCGACGGTGGGGGATACGCAGTATTTT
TRBV4-1	NA	TRBJ1-2	NA	CASSQDPTGEKFGYTF	TGCGCCAGCAGCCAAGATCCAACAGGCGAAAAATTTGGCTACACCTTC
TRBV27	NA	TRBJ2-5	NA	CASRRGGRGYQETQYF	TGTGCCAGCAGGAGGGGGGGAAGAGGGTACCAAGAGACCCAGTACTTC
TRBV11-2	NA	TRBJ2-5	NA	CASSLFETQYF	TGTGCCAGCAGCTTATTTGAGACCCAGTACTTC
TRBV7-9	NA	TRBJ2-1	TRBD2	CASSLSASGGADEQFF	TGTGCCAGCAGCTTAAGTGCTAGCGGGGGGGCCGATGAGCAGTTCTTC
TRBV14	NA	TRBJ1-1	NA	CASSPNAEAFF	TGTGCCAGCAGCCCGAACGCTGAAGCTTTCTTT